The clone carrying this TCR beta chain was seen once. Other DNA sequences in this sample translate to the same CDR3. Terminally differentiated effector memory CD45RA+ cells were excluded from the naive CD8 cells, which were CD45RO-negative and positively selected for CCR7. The repertoire was sequenced with immunoSEQ multiplex PCR; TCRdb's copy has only in-frame clones and lacks some. The sample includes about 2 million clones, around 96% seen only once; the top ten take roughly 1.1%. This sample is part of a study of shared clonotypes between healthy human individuals. Trimming stripped 0 bases from V and 1 base from J, with 7 bases between. CDR3 size: 14 residues. Per the germline V gene, CDR1 is SGDLS and CDR2 is YYNGEE.

This sequence was found in a man aged 18 to 29 in good health. Input material: naive CD8+ T cells sorted from blood. The chain combines TRBV9 with TRBJ1-1; no clear D gene. The CDR3 nucleotides are TGTGCCAGCAGCGTAGGGGTAGAGAACACTGAAGCTTTCTTT. Protein product: CASSVGVENTEAFF.